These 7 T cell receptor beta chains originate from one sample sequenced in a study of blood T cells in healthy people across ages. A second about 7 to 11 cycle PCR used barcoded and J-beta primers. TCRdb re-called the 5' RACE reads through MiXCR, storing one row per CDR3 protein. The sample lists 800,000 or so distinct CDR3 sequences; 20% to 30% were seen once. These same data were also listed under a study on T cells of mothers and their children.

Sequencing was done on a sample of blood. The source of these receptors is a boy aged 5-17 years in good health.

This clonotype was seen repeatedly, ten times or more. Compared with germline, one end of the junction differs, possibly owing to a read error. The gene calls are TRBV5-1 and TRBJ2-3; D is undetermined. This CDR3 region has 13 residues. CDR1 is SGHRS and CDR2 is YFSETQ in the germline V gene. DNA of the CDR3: TGTGCCAGCAGCTTGGCCCCCACAGATACGCAGTATTTT. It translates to CASSLAPTDTQYF.

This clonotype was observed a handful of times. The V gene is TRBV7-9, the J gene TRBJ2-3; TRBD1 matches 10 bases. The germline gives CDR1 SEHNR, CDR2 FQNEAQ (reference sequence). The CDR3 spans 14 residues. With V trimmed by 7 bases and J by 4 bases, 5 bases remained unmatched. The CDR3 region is CASIGTGAPDTQYF. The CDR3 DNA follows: TGTGCCAGCATCGGGACAGGGGCCCCAGATACGCAGTATTTT.

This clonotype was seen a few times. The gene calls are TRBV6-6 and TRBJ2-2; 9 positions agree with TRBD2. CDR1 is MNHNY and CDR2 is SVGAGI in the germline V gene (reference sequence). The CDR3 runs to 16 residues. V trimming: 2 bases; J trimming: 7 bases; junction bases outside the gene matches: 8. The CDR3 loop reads CASSYGRGRAFGELFF. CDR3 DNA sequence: TGTGCCAGCAGTTACGGGCGCGGGAGGGCCTTCGGGGAGCTGTTTTTT.

In nucleotides, the CDR3 is TGTGCCAGCAGCCCCGGGCTCGGGACAAGCTCCTACGAGCAGTACTTC. Residues: CASSPGLGTSSYEQYF. This sequence joins TRBV3-1 and TRBJ2-7; TRBD1 is a possible D gene (6 bases). Germline V lookup: CDR1 LGHDT, CDR2 YNNKEL (reference sequence). This CDR3 has 16 amino acids. The V and J ends lost 4 bases and 0 bases respectively, with 16 bases between them.

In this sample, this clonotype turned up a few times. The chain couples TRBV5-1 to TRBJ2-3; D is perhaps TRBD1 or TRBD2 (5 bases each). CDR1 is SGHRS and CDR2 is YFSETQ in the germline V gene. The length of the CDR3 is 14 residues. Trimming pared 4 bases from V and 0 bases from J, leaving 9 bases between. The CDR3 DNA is TGCGCCAGCAGCGAGGGGTCTAGCACAGATACGCAGTATTTT. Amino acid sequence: CASSEGSSTDTQYF.

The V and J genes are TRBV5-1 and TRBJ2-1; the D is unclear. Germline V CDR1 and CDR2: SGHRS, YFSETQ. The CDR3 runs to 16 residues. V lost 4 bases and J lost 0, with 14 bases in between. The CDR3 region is CASSPRAPSSYNEQFF. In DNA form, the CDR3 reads TGCGCCAGCAGCCCCCGGGCCCCTTCCTCCTACAATGAGCAGTTCTTC.

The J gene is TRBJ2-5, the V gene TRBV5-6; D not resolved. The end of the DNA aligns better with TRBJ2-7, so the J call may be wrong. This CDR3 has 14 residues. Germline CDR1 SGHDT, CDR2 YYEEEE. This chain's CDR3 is CASSLGAISYEQYF. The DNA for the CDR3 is TGTGCCAGCAGCTTGGGCGCAATCTCCTACGAGCAGTACTTC.